This TCR beta chain originates from a study of T cell repertoires in cytomegalovirus infection. Study-level points and caveats: Dominating the ex vivo response were HLA-C-restricted CMV-specific TCR beta clonotypes. Using cumulative public TCR beta family frequency, the authors identified those who carried CMV together with the relevant HLA.

TCRdb reprocessed the reads with MiXCR, giving one entry per CDR3 protein. Found here are some 230,000 distinct CDR3 sequences, about 23% of them singletons; the top ten hold roughly 20%. A word on this clonotype: Its specificity is unknown.

CDR3 size: 15 residues. Germline V gene sequence: CDR1 SQVTM, CDR2 ANQGSEA. The V and J ends lost 0 bases and 7 bases, in that order; junction bases with no gene match: 5. The sequenced sample was CD8+ T cells from PBMCs. The rearrangement links TRBV29-1 to TRBJ1-4, with TRBD1 matching 10 bases. The receptor was derived from a human donor in good health (CMV status not recorded). Some clones in this sample may be carry-over from other donors' samples. The CDR3 here is CSVEDRDRGREKLFF. The CDR3 DNA is TGCAGCGTTGAAGATCGGGACAGGGGCCGTGAAAAACTGTTTTTT.